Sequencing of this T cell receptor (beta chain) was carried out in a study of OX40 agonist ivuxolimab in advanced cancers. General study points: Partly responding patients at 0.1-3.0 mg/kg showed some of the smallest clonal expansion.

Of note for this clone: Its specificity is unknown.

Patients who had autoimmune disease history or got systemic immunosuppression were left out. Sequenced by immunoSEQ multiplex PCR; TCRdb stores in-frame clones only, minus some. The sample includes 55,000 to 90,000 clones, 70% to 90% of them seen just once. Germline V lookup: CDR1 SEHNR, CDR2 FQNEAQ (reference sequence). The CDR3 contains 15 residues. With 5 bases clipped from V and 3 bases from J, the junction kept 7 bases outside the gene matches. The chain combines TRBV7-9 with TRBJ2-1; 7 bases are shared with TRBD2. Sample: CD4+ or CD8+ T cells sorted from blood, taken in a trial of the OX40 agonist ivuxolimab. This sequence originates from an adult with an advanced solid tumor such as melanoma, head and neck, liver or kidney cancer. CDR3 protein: CASSRTSADYNEQFF. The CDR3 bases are TGTGCCAGCAGCCGAACTAGCGCCGACTACAATGAGCAGTTCTTC.